Listed here is a single T cell receptor (beta chain). This CDR3 is also generated by other DNA sequences in the sample. This CDR3 contains 13 residues. The V end was cut by 3 bases, the J end by 1 base, with 6 bases between. Germline values: CDR1 SGHTA, CDR2 FQGTGA. Sequencing used immunoSEQ multiplex PCR; TCRdb keeps in-frame clones, though not all of them. The table lists 2 million to 3 million clones, under 95% of them singletons. These data originate in a study of shared clonotypes between healthy human individuals. The sequenced material came from naive CD4+ T cells from PBMCs. The sample's subset: CD45RA+ positively selected. The rearrangement uses TRBV7-3 and TRBJ2-5; D is undetermined. The clonotype originates from a man between 18 and 35 years old in good health. Some clones in this sample may be carry-over from other donors' samples. CDR3 coding DNA: TGTGCCAGCAGCTTTACGGTCCAAGAGACCCAGTACTTC. Translation: CASSFTVQETQYF. The full variable domain, with the rest looked up from reference TRBV7-3 and TRBJ2-5, is GAGVSQTPSNKVTEKGKYVELRCDPISGHTALYWYRQSLGQGPEFLIYFQGTGAADDSGLPNDRFFAVRPEGSVSTLKIQRTERGDSAVYLCASSFTVQETQYFGPGTRLLVL.